This is a list of T cell receptor beta chains from one sample in a study of regulatory T cells in long-lasting Graves disease. MiXCR was run by TCRdb on the multiplex PCR reads, yielding one entry per CDR3 protein. The table shows some 470,000 distinct CDR3 sequences, with about 22% occurring only once. The source material was peripheral blood mononuclear cells (PBMCs), sampled when the disease was refractory, from a patient treated with antithyroid drugs. The receptors come from a female donor with Graves disease. Each CDR3 is given without its conserved first and last residue.

J gene,V gene,CDR3 protein
TRBJ2-5,TRBV7-9,ASSHGGLVQETQY
TRBJ2-2,TRBV7-9,ASSLAERRRTGELF
TRBJ1-2,TRBV10-3,AINRDRGLEGYT
TRBJ1-4,TRBV15,ATSRDIGGFNEKLF
TRBJ1-1,TRBV9,ASSAYLQEPNTEAF
TRBJ1-6,TRBV2,ASSSDRGSSPLH
TRBJ2-5,TRBV15,ATSGGPPRETQY
TRBJ2-2,TRBV15,ATSPQGDTGELF
TRBJ2-2,TRBV11-2,ASSLGAGGYTNTGELF
TRBJ1-1,TRBV19,ASTLDRGHTEAF
TRBJ2-7,TRBV6-1,ASSPGDISAKY
TRBJ1-2,TRBV5-1,ASSAQGNGYGYT
TRBJ2-3,TRBV6-2/TRBV6-3,ASSEVAGGRGTQY
TRBJ2-3,TRBV28,ASSPQSDTQY
TRBJ1-5,TRBV28,ASMVELSNQPQH
TRBJ1-2,TRBV11-2,ASSPDRGNYGYT
TRBJ2-5,TRBV7-8,ASKQREGQETQY
TRBJ1-1,TRBV29-1,SVQTGDNTEAF
TRBJ2-7,TRBV6-2/TRBV6-3,ASAWETTTYEQY
TRBJ1-2,TRBV10-3,AISESTGRTMAGYT
TRBJ2-3,TRBV29-1,SVDGGGGWSTDTQY
TRBJ2-1,TRBV28,ASSPGLALIGNEQF
TRBJ1-2,TRBV19,ASSIRGIGYT
TRBJ2-3,TRBV12-3/TRBV12-4,ASSGTSGSTDTQY
TRBJ2-3,TRBV20-1,SAWWQSDTQY
TRBJ2-5,TRBV3-1,ASSQDHGRGETQY
TRBJ2-7,TRBV28,ASSPGGPRQCEQY
TRBJ1-1,TRBV29-1,SAAKNRGNTEAF
TRBJ2-5,TRBV7-9,ASSFVGLGETQY
TRBJ2-5,TRBV28,ASSLPGPSHETQY
TRBJ1-1,TRBV28,ASYSTGTTEAF
TRBJ1-1,TRBV20-1,SARAMNTEAF
TRBJ1-2,TRBV28,ASSLRRGGEGYT
TRBJ2-2,TRBV2,ASSETGSVVGELF
TRBJ2-7,TRBV20-1,SASGASRDSSYEQY
TRBJ1-2,TRBV4-3,ASSQETGGYGYT
TRBJ1-2,TRBV11-1,ASSLGTFYGYT
TRBJ2-1,TRBV7-9,ASDPVHAGGTYNEQF
TRBJ1-1,TRBV12-3/TRBV12-4,ASSLKGRETEAF
TRBJ1-1,TRBV29-1,SVEYSEGMNTEAF
TRBJ2-3,TRBV12-3/TRBV12-4,ASSTPVGVRDTQY